This TCR beta chain was identified in a study of blood T cell repertoires in COVID-19. As for the study in general: T cells, B-cell-depleted T cells, or PBMCs supplied cDNA or gDNA.

Germline assignment: CDR1 PRHDT and CDR2 FYEKMQ (reference sequence). The CDR3 totals 13 residues. V gave up 0 bases and J gave up 4 bases, with 5 bases separating them. Clinical histories supplied by participants themselves formed the basis of cohort assignment. Per the study methods: Amplification with reference gene primers provided the estimates of nucleated cell counts. The table came from immunoSEQ multiplex PCR; TCRdb's copy has only in-frame clones and leaves some out. The V and J calls and clone size are taken from that table; D and trimming were inferred from the DNA. The repertoire holds hundreds of thousands of clones, with about nine tenths as singletons.

The rearrangement links TRBV13 to TRBJ2-3; unclear D gene. The sequencing sample was made of PBMCs or T cells enriched from blood (not recorded which). The TCR originated in a man aged 55 to 70 who had recovered from COVID-19. The CDR3 reads CASSLGLSDTQYF. CDR3 sequence (DNA): TGTGCCAGCAGCTTAGGCTTGTCAGATACGCAGTATTTT.